This T cell receptor beta chain was captured by sequencing in a study of shared clonotypes between healthy human individuals. Findings and caveats of the study: Naive CD4 clonotypes overlapped across a few donors at roughly 4.5%.

Sequencing was performed with immunoSEQ multiplex PCR; in TCRdb, only in-frame clones are kept and a portion is missing. The table has 2 million to 2.5 million clones, over 90% seen once. CD4+ cells yielded CD45RA+ naive and CD45RA-negative memory subsets. Concerning this clone itself: Its antigen is as yet unknown.

Sequenced sample: naive CD4+ T cells from PBMCs. Subset defined: CD45RA+ positively selected. The source of this sequence is a man between 18 and 29 years old in good health. Some clones in this sample may be carry-over from other donors' samples.

In DNA form, the CDR3 reads TGTGCCAGCAGCGTTTATACGGGGGGAGAGCAGTACTTC. It is translated as CASSVYTGGEQYF. The chain has TRBV11-3 and TRBJ2-7, with TRBD2 matching 7 bases. Germline CDR1 reads SGHNT; CDR2 reads YENEEA. The V gene end was trimmed by 5 bases and the J gene end by 7 bases; junction bases not matched to a gene: 8. This CDR3 spans 13 amino acids.